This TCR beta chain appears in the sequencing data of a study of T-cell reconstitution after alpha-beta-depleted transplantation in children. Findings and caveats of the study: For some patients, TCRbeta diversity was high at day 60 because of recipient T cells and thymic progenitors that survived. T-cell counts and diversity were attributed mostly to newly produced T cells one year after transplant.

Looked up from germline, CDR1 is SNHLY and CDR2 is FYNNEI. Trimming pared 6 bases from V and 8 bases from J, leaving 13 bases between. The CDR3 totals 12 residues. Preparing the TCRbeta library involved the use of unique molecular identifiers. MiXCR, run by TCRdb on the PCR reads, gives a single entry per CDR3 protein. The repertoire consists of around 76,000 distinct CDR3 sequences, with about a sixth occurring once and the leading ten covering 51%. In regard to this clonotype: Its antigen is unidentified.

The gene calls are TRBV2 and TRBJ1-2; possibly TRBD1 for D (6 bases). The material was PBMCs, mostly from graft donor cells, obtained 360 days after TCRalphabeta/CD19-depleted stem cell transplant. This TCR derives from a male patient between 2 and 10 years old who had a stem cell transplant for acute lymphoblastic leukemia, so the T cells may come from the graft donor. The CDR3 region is CASRNRVIGYTF. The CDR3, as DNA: TGTGCCAGCAGAAACAGGGTTATAGGCTACACCTTC.